A single sample is the source of the 4 T cell receptor beta chains below, sequenced in a study of monozygotic twins with inflammatory bowel disease. No DNA is given; TCRdb re-called the 5' RACE reads and lists each CDR3 protein once. The repertoire table contains fewer than 550,000 distinct CDR3 sequences. The sequenced material came from blood. All receptors come from a human donor with ulcerative colitis or Crohn's disease, or a healthy co-twin of an affected twin (not recorded which).

This CDR3 is CASKESTGLAFTGELFF. This chain connects TRBV7-7 to TRBJ2-2; there is no DNA to check the TCRdb D call of TRBD2. Per the germline V gene, CDR1 is SSHAT and CDR2 is FNYEAQ (reference sequence). The CDR3 contains 17 residues. Looking up the rest from reference TRBV7-7 and TRBJ2-2 gives the full variable domain: GAGVSQSPRYKVTKRGQDVTLRCDPISSHATLYWYQQALGQGPEFLTYFNYEAQPDKSGLPSDRFSAERPEGSISTLTIQRTEQRDSAMYRCASKESTGLAFTGELFFGEGSRLTVL.

This chain joins TRBV28 and TRBJ2-3. This CDR3 spans 14 amino acids. The germline CDR1 and CDR2 sequences are MDHEN and SYDVKM. The CDR3 is CASSSGPPTDTQHF.

The CDR3 sequence is CASSLAFVGQLNTEAFF. The chain carries TRBV5-1 and TRBJ1-1; TCRdb selects TRBD1, and the lack of DNA leaves this call unchecked. CDR3 size: 17 residues. Germline V gives CDR1 SGHRS, CDR2 YFSETQ.

The rearrangement joins TRBV27 to TRBJ2-7. The CDR3 loop spans 14 amino acids. Germline V CDR1 and CDR2: MNHEY, SMNVEV (reference sequence). CDR3 sequence reads: CASSSHTPSYEQYF.